This T cell receptor beta chain derives from a study of B cell selection in AIRE deficiency. The sorted conventional CD4 T cells were gated as CD4+CD127+. Findings of the study overall: Of 3657 shared Treg TCRbeta sequences, roughly 33% were healthy-only, approximately 9% patient-only.

The repertoire was sequenced with immunoSEQ multiplex PCR; TCRdb's copy has only in-frame clones and lacks some. The profile covers some 25,000 clones, with around 95% appearing a single time and 0.2% to 0.25% taken by the ten largest. Germline V gene data show CDR1 as MDHEN and CDR2 as SYDVKM. Trimming cost V 5 bases and J 5 bases, with 8 bases left between them. The CDR3 runs 12 residues. To note about this clone: Its antigen is not known.

The TCR originated in a human donor in good health. Sample: CD4+CD127+ conventional T cells sorted from PBMCs. The chain uses TRBV28 and TRBJ2-3; no clear D gene. CDR3 residues: CASSPYEDTQYF. DNA of the CDR3: TGTGCCAGCAGTCCCTATGAAGATACGCAGTATTTT.